The subject of this entry is one T cell receptor beta chain. The target antigen is unknown. The PCR ran on 60 Vbeta and 13 Jbeta primers. Assay: immunoSEQ multiplex PCR; the TCRdb copy retains only in-frame clones and omits some. The table records more than 80,000 clones, nearly 70% of them present only once. The data stem from a study of cytomegalovirus exposure and HLA in healthy donors. Study results and caveats: Sequencing likely caused a cluster of highly shared sequence variants. The study recorded 164 TCR beta chains that were cytomegalovirus-associated. Previous analysis showed most TCR beta V segments were productive about 87% or about 30% of the time.

The TCR comes from a man aged 50 or older in good health and CMV-seronegative. Specimen: PBMCs.

This chain's CDR3 is CASSLRTGGEEKLFF. The DNA of the CDR3 is TGCGCCAGCAGCCTTAGGACAGGGGGAGAGGAAAAACTGTTTTTT. V and J are TRBV4-1 and TRBJ1-4, with TRBD1 matching 10 bases. The germline V gene has CDR1 MGHRA and CDR2 YSYEKL. The CDR3 contains 15 residues. With 4 bases clipped from V and 8 bases from J, the junction kept 7 bases outside the gene matches.